This T cell receptor beta chain was captured by sequencing in a study of control samples from healthy donors and cancer patients. Trimming left V 6 bases short and J 2 bases short, with 12 bases between. This CDR3 spans 14 amino acids. Germline V gene lookup returns CDR1 LNHDA and CDR2 SQIVND (reference sequence). Libraries were prepared by immunoSEQ multiplex PCR; TCRdb keeps only in-frame clonotypes and omits some of them. Of around 110,000 clones listed, nearly 95% are singletons. This clonotype was sampled from a young man in good health. Sequences were obtained from blood. The chain employs TRBV19 and TRBJ2-3; perhaps TRBD2 as D (5 bases). The CDR3 protein is CASSPGKNTDTQYF. DNA of the CDR3: TGTGCCAGTAGCCCCGGGAAGAACACAGATACGCAGTATTTT.